Given below is one TCR beta chain in context. This record belongs to a study of T cell responses to AZD1222 COVID-19 vaccine. Across the study: Second doses at about 4 or about 12 weeks were pooled.

The V end lost 9 bases, the J end lost 5 bases, and 17 bases lay between the germline ends. The CDR3 extends over 14 amino acids. CDR1 MNHEY and CDR2 SVGAGI come from the germline V gene. Only in-frame clones appear in the TCRdb table, and some are missing; sequencing was by immunoSEQ multiplex PCR. The table includes about 140,000 clones, around 90% detected once. The sequenced sample was peripheral blood, obtained on day 0 of AZD1222 vaccination. This clonotype was sampled from an adult in good health. This chain joins TRBV6-5 and TRBJ2-1; perhaps TRBD2 as D (6 bases). The CDR3 DNA is TGTGCCAGTCGTCGGGGGAGTCAGGACAATGAGCAGTTCTTC. Translation: CASRRGSQDNEQFF.